The 29 T cell receptor beta chains listed next were all sequenced from one sample in a study of blood T cell repertoires in COVID-19. The table came from immunoSEQ multiplex PCR; TCRdb's copy has only in-frame clones and leaves some out. The data contain some 300,000 clones, just under 90% of them singletons. Sequencing was performed on PBMCs or T cells enriched from blood (not recorded which). The receptors were sampled from a woman aged 25 to 45 who had recovered from COVID-19.

The J gene is TRBJ2-5, the V gene TRBV5-1; 8 nucleotides agree with TRBD2. The CDR3 consists of 17 residues. CDR1 is SGHRS and CDR2 is YFSETQ in the germline V gene. The V segment lost 1 base and the J segment 5 bases; nucleotides outside the gene matches: 13. The CDR3 loop reads CASSLLAGGLQQETQYF. For the CDR3, the DNA is TGCGCCAGCAGCTTGCTCGCGGGAGGCCTTCAACAGGAGACCCAGTACTTC.

The chain uses TRBV6-1 and TRBJ2-7, with D possibly matching TRBD1 (5 bases). The CDR3 sequence is 12 residues long. Trimming took off 3 bases at V and 5 bases at J, with 8 bases between the two ends. Germline V CDR1 and CDR2: MNHNS, SASEGT. The CDR3 spells CASSDRANEQYF. Here the CDR3 DNA reads TGTGCCAGCAGTGACAGGGCCAACGAGCAGTACTTC.

J is TRBJ2-5 and V is TRBV10-2; 11 nucleotides agree with TRBD1. CDR1 WSHSY and CDR2 SAAADI come from the germline V gene. After removal of 5 bases from V and 4 bases from J, the junction contained 6 bases not matched to a gene. This CDR3 contains 15 residues. The CDR3 DNA is TGCGCCAGCAGTCCCGGACAGGGGGCTCGAGAGACCCAGTACTTC. As protein: CASSPGQGARETQYF.

This sequence joins TRBV7-2 and TRBJ2-1; 16 nucleotides align to TRBD2. The V gene's germline CDR1 is SGHTA and CDR2 FQGNSA. The CDR3 length is 19 residues. The V gene end was trimmed by 5 bases and the J gene end by 4 bases; junction bases not matched to a gene: 11. CDR3 in amino acids: CASSPSPGTSGREYNEQFF. CDR3 sequence (DNA): TGTGCCAGCAGCCCAAGTCCCGGGACTAGCGGGAGGGAGTACAATGAGCAGTTCTTC.

The gene calls are TRBV9 and TRBJ2-1; no definite D call. Germline assignment: CDR1 SGDLS and CDR2 YYNGEE. Trimming stripped 0 bases from V and 0 bases from J, with 7 bases between. The CDR3 has 15 residues. In DNA form, the CDR3 reads TGTGCCAGCAGCGTAGCGCCAGACTCCTACAATGAGCAGTTCTTC. Its protein product is CASSVAPDSYNEQFF.

The CDR3 loop is CASRQETDTQYF. The CDR3 coding sequence is TGTGCCAGCAGACAGGAGACCGATACGCAGTATTTT. The rearrangement uses TRBV27 and TRBJ2-3, with D tentatively TRBD1 (5 bases). Germline loops: CDR1 MNHEY, CDR2 SMNVEV (reference sequence). This CDR3 has 12 residues. The ends were cut back, 6 bases at V and 6 bases at J, with 10 bases in the middle.

V gene TRBV6-1 combines with J gene TRBJ2-7; TRBD1 is a possible D gene (6 bases). Germline CDR1 is MNHNS and CDR2 is SASEGT. This CDR3 is built from 14 residues. V shed 0 bases and J shed 3 bases, with 9 bases lying between them. CDR3 amino acids: CASSEATGFYEQYF. The CDR3 region has the DNA TGTGCCAGCAGTGAAGCCACAGGGTTCTACGAGCAGTACTTC.

CDR3 nucleotides: TGTGCCAGCAGTTCCTGGAGGGGAAACTATGGCTACACCTTC. As protein: CASSSWRGNYGYTF. The J gene is TRBJ1-2, the V gene TRBV27, with D maybe TRBD1 (5 bases). Germline V gene data show CDR1 as MNHEY and CDR2 as SMNVEV (reference sequence). Trimming took 4 bases from V and 2 from J, leaving 11 bases between them. The CDR3 extends over 14 amino acids.

The chain combines TRBV4-2 with TRBJ2-7; the match to TRBD1 covers 7 bases. Germline V gene sequence: CDR1 LGHNA, CDR2 YNFKEQ. This CDR3 comprises 14 residues. The V gene end was trimmed by 4 bases and the J gene end by 1 base; junction bases not matched to a gene: 4. The CDR3 DNA reads as TGTGCCAGCAGCCCCCTGGGACAGTCCTACGAGCAGTACTTC. Translating gives CASSPLGQSYEQYF.

The CDR3 loop is CASSSRGWGGSQETQYF. CDR3 nucleotides: TGTGCCAGCAGCTCCAGAGGATGGGGGGGGAGCCAAGAGACCCAGTACTTC. The genes are TRBV7-8 and TRBJ2-5, with TRBD2 matching over 7 bases. Germline values: CDR1 SGHVS, CDR2 FQNEAQ. The CDR3 spans 17 residues. J gave up 1 base and V 4 bases, and 12 bases lay outside the gene matches.

The chain has TRBV4-3 and TRBJ2-2, with D maybe TRBD2 (5 bases). The CDR3 extends over 17 amino acids. V lost 0 bases, J lost 2 bases, and 13 bases lay in between. CDR1 is LGHNA and CDR2 is YSLEER in the germline V gene. The CDR3 is CASSQDGLRYNTGELFF. In DNA, the CDR3 is TGCGCCAGCAGCCAAGATGGACTTAGGTACAACACCGGGGAGCTGTTTTTT.

This clone was seen only once. The V and J genes are TRBV18 and TRBJ2-7, with TRBD1 identical over 8 bases. After removal of 6 bases from V and 1 base from J, the junction contained 5 bases not matched to a gene. The germline CDR1 and CDR2 sequences are KGHSH and LQKENI. There are 14 residues in the CDR3. CDR3 DNA sequence: TGTGCCAGCTCTGGGACAGGAACTTCCTACGAGCAGTACTTC. Translating gives CASSGTGTSYEQYF.

The rearrangement links TRBV5-1 to TRBJ2-1; D ambiguous. This CDR3 is built from 15 residues. Germline CDR1 SGHRS, CDR2 YFSETQ. V was shortened by 4 bases and J by 5 bases, with 16 bases between the two germline ends. CDR3: CASSLAQVPNNEQFF. The CDR3 bases are TGCGCCAGCAGCCTTGCCCAGGTCCCTAACAATGAGCAGTTCTTC.

The chain carries TRBV12-3 or TRBV12-4 and TRBJ2-2; a weak D match, TRBD1 (5 bases). CDR3 length equals 12 residues. V gave up 6 bases and J gave up 6 bases, with 8 bases separating them. The CDR3 loop is CASSRAAGELFF. For the CDR3, the DNA is TGTGCCAGCAGCAGGGCCGCCGGGGAGCTGTTTTTT.

This clone occurred once. The rearrangement joins TRBV7-2 to TRBJ2-5, with 7 bases lining up with TRBD1. Germline V gene sequence: CDR1 SGHTA, CDR2 FQGNSA. This CDR3 comprises 15 residues. V lost 1 base and J lost 4; bases outside the gene matches: 6. This chain's CDR3 is CASSLGQGGRETQYF. The CDR3 DNA follows: TGTGCCAGCAGCTTAGGACAGGGTGGGAGAGAGACCCAGTACTTC. Looking up the rest from reference TRBV7-2 and TRBJ2-5 gives the full variable domain: GAGVSQSPSNKVTEKGKDVELRCDPISGHTALYWYRQSLGQGLEFLIYFQGNSAPDKSGLPSDRFSAERTGGSVSTLTIQRTQQEDSAVYLCASSLGQGGRETQYFGPGTRLLVL.

The chain links TRBV4-3 to TRBJ2-7, with D maybe TRBD1 (6 bases). V was cut by 0 bases and J by 2 bases, with 11 bases left in between. The CDR3 extends over 15 amino acids. The germline CDR1 and CDR2 sequences are LGHNA and YSLEER. In DNA form, the CDR3 reads TGCGCCAGCAGCCAAGAAAACAGGGCAGCCTACGAGCAGTACTTC. Translation gives CASSQENRAAYEQYF.

The sample holds a few counts of this clone. The CDR3 nucleotides are TGTGCCATCATTTCAGGGCGCACTGAAGCTTTCTTT. This translates into CAIISGRTEAFF. The rearrangement joins TRBV28 to TRBJ1-1, with D tentatively TRBD1 (5 bases). The V end was cut by 10 bases, the J end by 4 bases, with 13 bases between. The CDR3 length is 12 residues. CDR1 and CDR2 (germline): MDHEN, SYDVKM.

V and J are TRBV18 and TRBJ1-2; D ambiguous. The V end lost 1 base, the J end lost 0 bases, and 24 bases lay between the germline ends. CDR1 and CDR2 (germline): KGHSH, LQKENI. There are 20 residues in the CDR3. The CDR3, as DNA: TGTGCCAGCTCACCACTTCCCAAATCGTCGACGGAGACGACTAACTATGGCTACACCTTC. This codes for CASSPLPKSSTETTNYGYTF.

The chain has TRBV5-1 and TRBJ1-3; 10 nucleotides match TRBD1. The germline gives CDR1 SGHRS, CDR2 YFSETQ. The V segment lost 5 bases and the J segment 4 bases; nucleotides outside the gene matches: 6. The CDR3 has 15 residues. The chain's CDR3 is CASSPGQGQGNTIYF. The CDR3 region has the DNA TGCGCCAGCAGTCCGGGACAGGGGCAAGGAAACACCATATATTTT.

This clone appeared a few times. This chain joins TRBV10-2 and TRBJ2-1, with D hard to call. Germline V gene lookup returns CDR1 WSHSY and CDR2 SAAADI. V was trimmed by 3 bases and J by 15 bases, leaving 9 bases between them. The CDR3 runs 10 residues. The CDR3 is CASSDSVPFF. The CDR3 DNA reads as TGCGCCAGCAGTGATTCCGTTCCGTTCTTC.

The rearrangement links TRBV12-5 to TRBJ2-2; 11 nucleotides align to TRBD2. V gave up 0 bases and J gave up 2 bases; unmatched junction bases: 5. This CDR3 has 18 residues. Germline V gene sequence: CDR1 LGHNT, CDR2 FRNRAP. CDR3 bases: TGTGCTAGTGGTTTGGTACCTAGCGGGAGGCTTAACACCGGGGAGCTGTTTTTT. Translation: CASGLVPSGRLNTGELFF.

This chain connects TRBV9 to TRBJ2-1; 7 nucleotides match TRBD2. Germline V gene lookup returns CDR1 SGDLS and CDR2 YYNGEE. The junction had 8 bases not matched to a gene; V was cut back by 1 base and J by 7 bases. This CDR3 contains 15 residues. CDR3 protein: CASSVWAGDENEQFF. DNA of the CDR3: TGTGCCAGCAGCGTATGGGCGGGAGATGAGAATGAGCAGTTCTTC.

This chain links TRBV5-1 with TRBJ2-3, with 7 bases lining up with TRBD2. This CDR3 spans 17 amino acids. Germline V gene data show CDR1 as SGHRS and CDR2 as YFSETQ. V lost 4 bases to trimming and J lost 0 bases; unmatched junction nucleotides: 11. The CDR3 DNA reads as TGCGCCAGCAGCCCGCGCGGGGGTAGCGGGAGCACAGATACGCAGTATTTT. Translation gives CASSPRGGSGSTDTQYF.

V gene TRBV5-1 combines with J gene TRBJ2-3; 9 bases align to TRBD2. CDR1 SGHRS and CDR2 YFSETQ come from the germline V gene. The CDR3 is 19 amino acids. Unmatched junction bases numbered 11, after V lost 0 bases and J lost 0 bases. CDR3 nucleotides: TGCGCCAGCAGCTTGGCACTGACTAGCGGAGATTTTAGCACAGATACGCAGTATTTT. Translating gives CASSLALTSGDFSTDTQYF.

For the CDR3, the DNA is TGTGCCAGCAGCTCGGGACAGAGGAACACCGGGGAGCTGTTTTTT. Translated, it gives CASSSGQRNTGELFF. The chain carries TRBV11-3 and TRBJ2-2; 7 positions agree with TRBD1. The CDR3 totals 15 residues. After removal of 4 bases from V and 1 base from J, the junction contained 3 bases not matched to a gene. CDR1 is SGHNT and CDR2 is YENEEA in the germline V gene.

The J gene is TRBJ1-2, the V gene TRBV5-1; the D gene is possibly TRBD1 (6 bases). The length of the CDR3 is 14 residues. Trimming removed 4 bases from V and 4 bases from J, with 14 bases in between. Looked up from germline, CDR1 is SGHRS and CDR2 is YFSETQ. The DNA of the CDR3 is TGCGCCAGCAGCAAATCCGGGACAAGCTATGGCTACACCTTC. Translation: CASSKSGTSYGYTF.

This chain joins TRBV19 and TRBJ2-1, with TRBD1 matching 8 bases. CDR3 length: 16 residues. CDR1 and CDR2 from the germline V gene are LNHDA and SQIVND (reference sequence). The V gene end was trimmed by 1 base and the J gene end by 7 bases; junction bases not matched to a gene: 9. The CDR3 is CASSIVRQGRRNEQFF. CDR3 coding DNA: TGTGCCAGTAGTATAGTTCGACAGGGGAGGAGGAATGAGCAGTTCTTC.

Written as DNA, the CDR3 is TGTGCCACCCGAAATCCGGACAGGGGGTGGAGGAACACTGAAGCTTTCTTT. Translating it yields CATRNPDRGWRNTEAFF. The chain couples TRBV15 to TRBJ1-1; the match to TRBD1 covers 10 bases. This CDR3 has 17 residues. The V gene end was trimmed by 8 bases and the J gene end by 1 base; junction bases not matched to a gene: 13. Germline CDR1 reads LNHNV; CDR2 reads YYDKDF (reference sequence).

The gene calls are TRBV6-5 and TRBJ2-7; weak D call: TRBD2 (5 bases). CDR1 and CDR2 from the germline V gene are MNHEY and SVGAGI. This CDR3 has 14 residues. V was trimmed by 7 bases and J by 2 bases, leaving 15 bases between them. CDR3 nucleotides: TGTGCCAGCACATCGAAAGGAGGCCCCTACGAGCAGTACTTC. It is translated as CASTSKGGPYEQYF.